The clone carrying this TCR beta chain was seen many times. Its antigen is currently unknown. Template material for amplifying TCR beta CDR3 regions consisted of RNA transcripts. Using the HTBI primer set, a first-round RT-PCR was run on the TCR CDR3. TCRdb fed the multiplex PCR reads into MiXCR, producing one record per CDR3 protein. The sample has fewer than 650,000 distinct CDR3 sequences; 14% to 15% are singletons. V lost 4 bases and J 7 bases, leaving 10 bases between the germline ends. The CDR3 runs to 12 residues. These data originate in a study of T cells in Graves' hyperthyroidism and ophthalmopathy. Broader study findings: Ophthalmopathy was distinguished from stable hyperthyroidism by 13 V-J signatures.

In the ophthalmopathy cohort, Clinical Activity Score was at least 3, NOSPECS grade at least 4, and duration under 3 months. Lactation, pregnancy, other autoimmune disease or uncontrolled infection excluded patients. J is TRBJ1-1 and V is TRBV12-3 or TRBV12-4; D call uncertain. The sequenced material came from blood. This TCR came from a woman aged 40 to 50 with Graves' ophthalmopathy. The chain's CDR3 is CASSSITGEAFF. The CDR3 region has the DNA TGTGCCAGCAGTTCAATAACGGGTGAAGCTTTCTTT.